Below, 16 T cell receptor beta chains from the same sample are listed, as sequenced in a study of OX40 agonist ivuxolimab in advanced cancers. Using immunoSEQ multiplex PCR, the repertoire was profiled, and TCRdb retains in-frame clones only, with some absent. Of some 66,000 clones listed, 82% are singletons. The starting material was CD4+ or CD8+ T cells sorted from blood, obtained in a trial of the OX40 agonist ivuxolimab. The receptors stem from an adult with an advanced solid tumor such as melanoma, head and neck, liver or kidney cancer.

The rearrangement joins TRBV10-3 to TRBJ2-3; D perhaps matches TRBD2 (5 bases). Per the germline V gene, CDR1 is ENHRY and CDR2 is SYGVKD. Trimming took 5 bases from V and 4 from J, leaving 16 bases between them. The CDR3 sequence is 15 residues long. This CDR3 reads CAISSGLVTADTQYF. Written as DNA, the CDR3 is TGTGCCATCAGTTCGGGGTTGGTAACGGCAGATACGCAGTATTTT.

The gene calls are TRBV27 and TRBJ1-2, with D possibly TRBD1 on 6 matching bases. Germline CDR1 MNHEY, CDR2 SMNVEV (reference sequence). This CDR3 region has 17 residues. Trimming left V 6 bases short and J 5 bases short, with 25 bases between. CDR3 DNA sequence: TGTGCCAGCAGGAGGGGGGCGGGGGGACAATTCGTATATGGCTACACCTTC. Translating gives CASRRGAGGQFVYGYTF.

This clone was seen only a few times. The chain recombines TRBV11-3 with TRBJ2-7; 8 bases line up with TRBD1. Losses at the gene ends were 5 bases for V and 0 bases for J; bases not matched to a gene: 9. The V gene's germline CDR1 is SGHNT and CDR2 YENEEA. The CDR3 has 16 amino acids. CDR3 DNA sequence: TGTGCCAGCAGCCACCATGAGGGACAGGCCTCCTACGAGCAGTACTTC. Its translation is CASSHHEGQASYEQYF.

The V call is TRBV21-1, the J call TRBJ1-1. TRBV21-1 is an annotated pseudogene. The CDR3 has 14 amino acids. The CDR3 DNA is TGTGCCAGCAGCAAAGTGGGTTTCGACACTGAAGCTTTCTTT. Protein sequence: CASSKVGFDTEAFF.

This rearrangement joins TRBV15 to TRBJ2-1; D is tentatively TRBD1 or TRBD2 (5 bases each). Trimming cost V 5 bases and J 10 bases, with 15 bases left between them. CDR3 length: 13 residues. Germline V gene lookup returns CDR1 LNHNV and CDR2 YYDKDF (reference sequence). CDR3 sequence reads: CATSDRIRDEQFF. The DNA of the CDR3 is TGTGCCACCAGCGACCGGATCCGGGACGAGCAGTTCTTC.

This rearrangement joins TRBV9 to TRBJ2-7; TRBD2 matches 7 bases. The germline CDR1 and CDR2 sequences are SGDLS and YYNGEE. J lost 4 bases, V lost 4 bases, and 5 bases had no gene match. The CDR3 sequence is 13 residues long. DNA of the CDR3: TGTGCCAGCAGCTACGCTAGCGGTTACGAGCAGTACTTC. Translating it yields CASSYASGYEQYF.

This clone is a singleton in its sample. This chain links TRBV27 with TRBJ1-1; perhaps TRBD1 as D (6 bases). Germline V gene data show CDR1 as MNHEY and CDR2 as SMNVEV (reference sequence). This CDR3 has 15 amino acids. Trimming took off 5 bases at V and 0 bases at J, with 13 bases between the two ends. The CDR3 loop is CASSQQGLVNTEAFF. The CDR3 DNA sequence: TGTGCCAGCAGTCAGCAGGGGCTAGTGAACACTGAAGCTTTCTTT.

The chain is built from TRBV4-2 and TRBJ2-6, with a tentative D call TRBD1 (6 bases). The germline V and J ends were trimmed by 5 bases and 0 bases, with 14 bases remaining between them. The CDR3 is made up of 17 amino acids. CDR1 and CDR2 from the germline V gene are LGHNA and YNFKEQ. CDR3 DNA sequence: TGTGCCAGCAGCACACGGGACATCTACTCTGGGGCCAACGTCCTGACTTTC. Encoded protein: CASSTRDIYSGANVLTF.

The table lists this clone with a count of one. The V call is TRBV30, the J call TRBJ2-3, with TRBD2 as a possible D gene (6 bases). This CDR3 contains 13 residues. Trimming cost V 8 bases and J 6 bases, with 18 bases left between them. Germline V lookup: CDR1 GTSNPN, CDR2 SVGIG (reference sequence). Written as DNA, the CDR3 is TGTGCCCGGGCCAGGGACGCGGGGGATACGCAGTATTTT. Translation gives CARARDAGDTQYF.

This clone was seen a single time. The chain combines TRBV7-9 with TRBJ2-4, with D perhaps TRBD2 (7 bases). The CDR3 extends over 13 amino acids. The V gene's germline CDR1 is SEHNR and CDR2 FQNEAQ (reference sequence). V was trimmed by 3 bases and J by 8 bases, leaving 11 bases between them. CDR3 amino acids: CASSFGGLDIQYF. In DNA form, the CDR3 reads TGTGCCAGCAGCTTCGGGGGGCTGGACATTCAGTACTTC.

The rearrangement uses TRBV28 and TRBJ1-3, with 7 positions matching TRBD1. Trimming at V came to 1 base and at J to 3 bases, leaving 0 bases not matched to a gene. In germline, CDR1 is MDHEN, CDR2 SYDVKM. The CDR3 runs to 14 residues. CDR3 sequence (DNA): TGTGCCAGCAGTTTATCAGGGGGTGGAAACACCATATATTTT. It yields the protein CASSLSGGGNTIYF.

V gene TRBV19 combines with J gene TRBJ1-5; 7 bases align to TRBD1. V dropped 7 bases and J dropped 3; count of bases not matched to a gene: 12. The CDR3 is 16 residues long. CDR1 LNHDA and CDR2 SQIVND come from the germline V gene (reference sequence). The CDR3 region is CASNSENRGVNQPQHF. In DNA form, the CDR3 reads TGTGCCAGTAACAGTGAAAACAGGGGAGTCAATCAGCCCCAGCATTTT.

This chain links TRBV6-5 with TRBJ2-4, with a tentative D call TRBD2 (5 bases). The germline V gene encodes CDR1 MNHEY and CDR2 SVGAGI. The CDR3 sequence is 14 residues long. V shed 6 bases and J shed 4 bases, with 13 bases lying between them. The CDR3: CASSPSPGKNIQYF. CDR3 DNA sequence: TGTGCCAGCAGCCCGAGCCCGGGGAAAAACATTCAGTACTTC.

The chain joins TRBV11-2 to TRBJ2-3; D is perhaps TRBD2 (6 bases). This CDR3 contains 14 residues. Trimming cost V 5 bases and J 0 bases, with 9 bases left between them. CDR1 and CDR2 (germline): SGHAT, FQNNGV. The CDR3: CASSGTHSTDTQYF. CDR3 DNA: TGTGCCAGCAGCGGGACTCACAGCACAGATACGCAGTATTTT.

This clone was seen only a few times. The chain links TRBV9 to TRBJ2-3; D is unclear. From germline, CDR1 is SGDLS and CDR2 YYNGEE. The CDR3 covers 13 residues. V lost 4 bases, J lost 5 bases, and 11 bases lay in between. In DNA, the CDR3 is TGTGCCAGCAGCCCTCGTCAGATAGATACGCAGTATTTT. Translation: CASSPRQIDTQYF.

This clone was seen just once. V usage is TRBV27 and J usage is TRBJ2-1; unclear D gene. Deletions cut 2 bases from V and 9 bases from J, with 14 bases between. The CDR3 is 14 residues long. Germline CDR1 reads MNHEY; CDR2 reads SMNVEV (reference sequence). In DNA, the CDR3 is TGTGCCAGCAGTTTAAACGGTCCACCGTTTGAGCAGTTCTTC. Its protein is CASSLNGPPFEQFF.